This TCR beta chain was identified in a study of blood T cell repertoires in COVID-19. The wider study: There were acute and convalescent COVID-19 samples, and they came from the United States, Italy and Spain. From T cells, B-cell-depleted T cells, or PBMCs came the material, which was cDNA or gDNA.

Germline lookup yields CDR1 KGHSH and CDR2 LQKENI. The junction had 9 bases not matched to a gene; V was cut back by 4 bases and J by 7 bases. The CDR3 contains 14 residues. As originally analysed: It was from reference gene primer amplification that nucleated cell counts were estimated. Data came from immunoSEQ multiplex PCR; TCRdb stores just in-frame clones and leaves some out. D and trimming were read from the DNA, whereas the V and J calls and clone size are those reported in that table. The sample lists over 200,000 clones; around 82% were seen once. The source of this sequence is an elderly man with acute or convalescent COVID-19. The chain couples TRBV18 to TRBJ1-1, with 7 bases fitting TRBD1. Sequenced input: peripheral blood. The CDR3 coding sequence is TGTGCCAGCTCACTCTCCACAGGGGTAGGTGAAGCTTTCTTT. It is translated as CASSLSTGVGEAFF.